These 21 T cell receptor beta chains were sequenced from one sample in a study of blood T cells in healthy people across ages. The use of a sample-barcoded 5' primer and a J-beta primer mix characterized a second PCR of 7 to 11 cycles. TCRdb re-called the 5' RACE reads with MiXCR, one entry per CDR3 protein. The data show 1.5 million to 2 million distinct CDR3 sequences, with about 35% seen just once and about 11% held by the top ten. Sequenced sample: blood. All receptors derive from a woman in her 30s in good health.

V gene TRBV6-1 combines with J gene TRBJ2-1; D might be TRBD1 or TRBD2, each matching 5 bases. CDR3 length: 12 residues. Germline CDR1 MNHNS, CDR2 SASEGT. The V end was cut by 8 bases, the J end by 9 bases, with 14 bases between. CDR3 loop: CASGIWGFEQFF. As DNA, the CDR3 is TGTGCCAGCGGGATCTGGGGGTTTGAGCAGTTCTTC.

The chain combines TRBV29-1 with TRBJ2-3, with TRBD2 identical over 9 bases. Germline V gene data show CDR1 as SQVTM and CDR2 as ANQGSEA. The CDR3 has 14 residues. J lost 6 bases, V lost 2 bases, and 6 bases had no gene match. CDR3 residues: CSVEIAGASDTQYF. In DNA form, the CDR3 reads TGCAGCGTTGAAATAGCGGGGGCCTCCGATACGCAGTATTTT.

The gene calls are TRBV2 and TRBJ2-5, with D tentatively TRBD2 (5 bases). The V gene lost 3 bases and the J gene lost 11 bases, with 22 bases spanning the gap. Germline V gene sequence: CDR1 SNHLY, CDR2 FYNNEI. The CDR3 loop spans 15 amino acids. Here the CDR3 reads CASSDSDIPYVGQYF. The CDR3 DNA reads TGTGCCAGCAGTGATAGCGACATCCCCTACGTAGGGCAGTACTTC.

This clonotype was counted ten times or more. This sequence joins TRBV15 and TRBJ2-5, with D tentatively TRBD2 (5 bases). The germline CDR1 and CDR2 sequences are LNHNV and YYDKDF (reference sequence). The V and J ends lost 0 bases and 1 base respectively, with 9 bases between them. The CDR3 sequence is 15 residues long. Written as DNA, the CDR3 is TGTGCCACCAGCAGAGATCGGGCGGGCCAAGAGACCCAGTACTTC. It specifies CATSRDRAGQETQYF.

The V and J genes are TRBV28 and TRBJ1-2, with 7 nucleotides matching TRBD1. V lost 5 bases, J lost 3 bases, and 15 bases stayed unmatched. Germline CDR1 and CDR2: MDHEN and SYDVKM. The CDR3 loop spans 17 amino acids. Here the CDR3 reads CASSPPGQIFVDYGYTF. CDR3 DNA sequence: TGTGCCAGCAGTCCCCCGGGACAGATCTTCGTGGACTATGGCTACACCTTC.

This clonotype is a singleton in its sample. This chain's CDR3 is CASSQSRGELFF. The CDR3, as DNA: TGTGCCAGCAGTCAGAGCCGCGGGGAGCTGTTTTTT. This chain joins TRBV7-3 and TRBJ2-2; D gene ambiguous. Trimming took 6 bases from V and 7 from J, leaving 9 bases between them. This CDR3 has 12 residues. Germline values: CDR1 SGHTA, CDR2 FQGTGA.

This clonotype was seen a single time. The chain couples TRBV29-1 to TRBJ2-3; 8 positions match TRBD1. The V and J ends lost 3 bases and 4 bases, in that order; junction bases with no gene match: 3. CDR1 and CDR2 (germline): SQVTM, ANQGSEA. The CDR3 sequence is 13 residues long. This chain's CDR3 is CSVEAGGADTQYF. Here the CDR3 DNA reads TGCAGCGTTGAGGCAGGGGGCGCAGATACGCAGTATTTT.

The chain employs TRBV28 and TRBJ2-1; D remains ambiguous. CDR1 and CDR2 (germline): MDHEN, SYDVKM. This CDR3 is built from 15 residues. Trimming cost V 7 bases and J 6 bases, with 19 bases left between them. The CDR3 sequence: CASTTSGRVINEQFF. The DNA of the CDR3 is TGTGCCAGCACCACCTCCGGTAGGGTGATCAATGAGCAGTTCTTC.

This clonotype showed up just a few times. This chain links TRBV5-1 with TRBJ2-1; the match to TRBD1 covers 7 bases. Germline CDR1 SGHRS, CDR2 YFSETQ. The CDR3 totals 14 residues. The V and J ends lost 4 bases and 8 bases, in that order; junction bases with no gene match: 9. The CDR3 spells CASSRQGRVDEQFF. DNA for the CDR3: TGCGCCAGCAGCCGACAGGGTCGGGTGGATGAGCAGTTCTTC.

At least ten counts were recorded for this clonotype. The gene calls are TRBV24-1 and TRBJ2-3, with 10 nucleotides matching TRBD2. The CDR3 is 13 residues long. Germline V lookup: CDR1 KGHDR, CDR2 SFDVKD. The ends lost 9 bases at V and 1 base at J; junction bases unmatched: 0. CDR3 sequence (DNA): TGTGCCACCGGGACTAGCGGCACAGATACGCAGTATTTT. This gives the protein CATGTSGTDTQYF.

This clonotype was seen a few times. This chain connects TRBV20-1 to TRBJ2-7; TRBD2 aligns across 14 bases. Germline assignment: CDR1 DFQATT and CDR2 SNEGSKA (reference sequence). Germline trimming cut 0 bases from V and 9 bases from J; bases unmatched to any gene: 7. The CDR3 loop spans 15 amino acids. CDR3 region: CSARDLGLAGGGQYF. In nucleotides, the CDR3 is TGCAGTGCTAGAGATCTTGGACTAGCGGGGGGCGGGCAGTACTTC.

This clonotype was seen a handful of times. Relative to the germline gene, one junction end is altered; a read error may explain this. The chain's CDR3 is CAGSRREASYEQYF. CDR3 nucleotides: TGTGCCGGCAGTCGTCGGGAGGCTAGCTACGAGCAGTACTTC. This chain connects TRBV25-1 to TRBJ2-7; TRBD2 agrees at 7 bases. The CDR3 sequence is 14 residues long. Germline CDR1 MGHDK, CDR2 SYGVNS.

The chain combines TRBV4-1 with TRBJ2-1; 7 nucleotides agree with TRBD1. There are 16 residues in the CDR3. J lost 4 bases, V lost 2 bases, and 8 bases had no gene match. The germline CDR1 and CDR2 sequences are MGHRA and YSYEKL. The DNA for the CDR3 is TGCGCCAGCAGCCAATCACCCTCGACAGGGTACAATGAGCAGTTCTTC. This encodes CASSQSPSTGYNEQFF.

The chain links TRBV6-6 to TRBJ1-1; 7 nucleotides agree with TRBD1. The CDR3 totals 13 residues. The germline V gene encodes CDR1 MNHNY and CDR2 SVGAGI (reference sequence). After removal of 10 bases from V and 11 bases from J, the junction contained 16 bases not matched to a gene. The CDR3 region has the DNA TGTGCCACTCAGGGGGACACCCAAAGGCAGGCTTTCTTT. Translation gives CATQGDTQRQAFF.

The chain's CDR3 is CASRQDRDRGRGTEAFF. The CDR3 coding sequence is TGTGCCAGTAGACAAGACCGGGACAGGGGGAGAGGAACTGAAGCTTTCTTT. This chain links TRBV19 with TRBJ1-1; 11 positions match TRBD1. This CDR3 is built from 17 residues. The V gene's germline CDR1 is LNHDA and CDR2 SQIVND (reference sequence). V lost 6 bases and J lost 5; bases outside the gene matches: 14. Full variable domain (missing parts from reference TRBV19 and TRBJ1-1): DGGITQSPKYLFRKEGQNVTLSCEQNLNHDAMYWYRQDPGQGLRLIYYSQIVNDFQKGDIAEGYSVSREKKESFPLTVTSAQKNPTAFYLCASRQDRDRGRGTEAFFGQGTRLTVV.

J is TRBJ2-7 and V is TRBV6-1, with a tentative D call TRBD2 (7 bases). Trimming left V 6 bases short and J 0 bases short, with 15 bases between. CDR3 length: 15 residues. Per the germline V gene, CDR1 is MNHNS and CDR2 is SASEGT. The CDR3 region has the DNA TGTGCCAGCAGGGGGGCGGGGGTCCCCTCCTACGAGCAGTACTTC. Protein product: CASRGAGVPSYEQYF.

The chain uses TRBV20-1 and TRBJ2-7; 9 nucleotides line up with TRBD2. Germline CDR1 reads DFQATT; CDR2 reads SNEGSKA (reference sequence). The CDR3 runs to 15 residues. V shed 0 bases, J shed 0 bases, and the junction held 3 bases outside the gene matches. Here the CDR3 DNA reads TGCAGTGCTAGAGATGCTAGCGGGGTCTCCTACGAGCAGTACTTC. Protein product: CSARDASGVSYEQYF.

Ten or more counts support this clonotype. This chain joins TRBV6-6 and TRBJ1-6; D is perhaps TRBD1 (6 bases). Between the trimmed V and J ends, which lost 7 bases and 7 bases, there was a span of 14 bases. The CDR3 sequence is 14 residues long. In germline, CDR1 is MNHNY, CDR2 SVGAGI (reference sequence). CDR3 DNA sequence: TGTGCCAGCACCCTCGCAGGGGCCAATTCACCCCTCCACTTT. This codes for CASTLAGANSPLHF.

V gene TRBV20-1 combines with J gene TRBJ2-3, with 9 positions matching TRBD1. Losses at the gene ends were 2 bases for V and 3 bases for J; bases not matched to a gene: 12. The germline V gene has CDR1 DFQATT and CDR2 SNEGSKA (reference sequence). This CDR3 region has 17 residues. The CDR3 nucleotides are TGCAGTGCTAGATCATGGGGTCAGGACAGGGGAACAGATACGCAGTATTTT. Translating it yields CSARSWGQDRGTDTQYF.

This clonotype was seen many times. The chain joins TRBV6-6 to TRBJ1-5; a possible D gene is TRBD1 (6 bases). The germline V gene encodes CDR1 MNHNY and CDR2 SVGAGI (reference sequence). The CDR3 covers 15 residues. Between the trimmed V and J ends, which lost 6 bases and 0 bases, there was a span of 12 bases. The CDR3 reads CASRPGQSSNQPQHF. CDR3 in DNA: TGTGCCAGCAGACCCGGACAGTCTAGCAATCAGCCCCAGCATTTT.

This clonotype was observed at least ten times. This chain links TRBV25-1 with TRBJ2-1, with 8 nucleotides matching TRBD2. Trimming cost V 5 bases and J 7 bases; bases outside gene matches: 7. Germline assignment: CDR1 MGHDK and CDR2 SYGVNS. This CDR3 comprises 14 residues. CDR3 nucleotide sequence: TGTGCCAGCAGTCTGACTAGCGCGGCGAATGAGCAGTTCTTC. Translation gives CASSLTSAANEQFF.